Shown below are 11 T cell receptor beta chains from a single sample sequenced in a study of blood T cell repertoires in COVID-19. Assay used: immunoSEQ multiplex PCR; TCRdb lists only in-frame clones, some missing. The repertoire has 70,000 to 90,000 clones, around 86% of them found once; the top ten carry under 8.5%. The sequenced sample consisted of peripheral blood. These receptors all stem from a man older than 75 with active or convalescent COVID-19.

The rearrangement links TRBV5-1 to TRBJ2-7; TRBD1 is a possible D gene (5 bases). Trimming removed 0 bases from V and 5 bases from J, with 12 bases in between. The CDR3 consists of 14 residues. From germline, CDR1 is SGHRS and CDR2 YFSETQ. DNA of the CDR3: TGCGCCAGCAGCTTGGTTCCAGGGTCGGACGAGCAGTACGTC. Translating it yields CASSLVPGSDEQYV.

This clone appeared many times. The chain employs TRBV15 and TRBJ1-2; the D is unclear. This CDR3 comprises 14 residues. With 2 bases removed from V and 4 bases from J, the gap between germline ends came to 11 bases. Germline lookup yields CDR1 LNHNV and CDR2 YYDKDF (reference sequence). CDR3 region: CATSRPIAGYGYTF. CDR3 sequence (DNA): TGTGCCACCAGCAGACCCATAGCGGGCTATGGCTACACCTTC.

The chain links TRBV28 to TRBJ1-2; the match to TRBD1 covers 7 bases. Trimming took 4 bases from V and 4 from J; bases not matched to a gene: 6. The CDR3 covers 14 residues. Germline V CDR1 and CDR2: MDHEN, SYDVKM. The CDR3 sequence: CASSSGTVFYGYTF. CDR3 DNA: TGTGCCAGCAGTTCCGGGACAGTCTTCTATGGCTACACCTTC.

The chain combines TRBV18 with TRBJ1-2; 10 nucleotides align to TRBD1. With 3 bases clipped from V and 2 bases from J, the junction kept 9 bases outside the gene matches. The germline V gene encodes CDR1 KGHSH and CDR2 LQKENI. This CDR3 is 17 amino acids long. CDR3 amino acids: CASSPTAGQGLNYGYTF. The CDR3, as DNA: TGTGCCAGCTCACCTACCGCGGGACAGGGGTTAAACTATGGCTACACCTTC.

The count of this clone is one. V and J are TRBV3-1 (or the pseudogene TRBV3-2) and TRBJ2-2; D unresolved. Germline CDR1 and CDR2: LGHDT and YNNKEL (reference sequence). The V gene lost 1 base and the J gene lost 3 bases, with 9 bases spanning the gap. The CDR3 runs to 15 residues. The CDR3 here is CASSQGGPDTGELFF. The CDR3 DNA reads as TGTGCCAGCAGCCAAGGTGGGCCGGACACCGGGGAGCTGTTTTTT.

The chain has TRBV7-2 and TRBJ1-1, with D uncertain. CDR3 size: 13 residues. The germline V and J ends were trimmed by 8 bases and 5 bases, with 15 bases remaining between them. Germline CDR1 is SGHTA and CDR2 is FQGNSA. In DNA form, the CDR3 reads TGTGCCAGCTTCGCACCCGGGATTACTGAAGCTTTCTTT. Amino acid sequence: CASFAPGITEAFF.

V is TRBV30 and J is TRBJ1-6, with D perhaps matching TRBD1 (5 bases). This CDR3 has 14 residues. Germline lookup yields CDR1 GTSNPN and CDR2 SVGIG (reference sequence). Trimming removed 3 bases at V and 7 bases at J, with 13 bases between. CDR3 DNA: TGTGCCTGGAGCGGGGGGACCTTAAATTCACCCCTCCACTTT. Translating it yields CAWSGGTLNSPLHF.

V is TRBV10-1 and J is TRBJ1-1; D unclear. Germline loops: CDR1 WNHNN, CDR2 SYGVQD (reference sequence). V was pared by 0 bases and J by 6 bases, with 14 bases between. This CDR3 has 15 residues. The CDR3 sequence is CASSESRPHLAEAFF. CDR3 nucleotide sequence: TGCGCCAGCAGTGAGTCGCGGCCGCATCTGGCTGAAGCTTTCTTT.

The rearrangement links TRBV3-1 (or the pseudogene TRBV3-2) to TRBJ1-6, with 10 bases lining up with TRBD1. The germline V gene encodes CDR1 LGHDT and CDR2 YNNKEL (reference sequence). CDR3 length: 15 residues. The ends lost 3 bases at V and 10 bases at J; junction bases unmatched: 6. The CDR3, as DNA: TGTGCCAGCAGCCAGAGACAGGGGGCTAGGTCACCCCTCCACTTT. Residues: CASSQRQGARSPLHF.

This clone was detected once. The V gene is TRBV6-1, the J gene TRBJ2-7; D gene unclear. V was cut by 2 bases and J by 12 bases, with 8 bases left in between. The CDR3 consists of 10 residues. Germline V gene lookup returns CDR1 MNHNS and CDR2 SASEGT. The CDR3 spells CASSEYRLYV. The CDR3 DNA follows: TGTGCCAGCAGTGAATACAGATTGTACGTC.

This rearrangement joins TRBV4-2 to TRBJ2-2; D possibly corresponds to TRBD2 (6 bases). This CDR3 contains 16 residues. The V gene lost 0 bases and the J gene lost 5 bases, with 13 bases spanning the gap. Germline V gene sequence: CDR1 LGHNA, CDR2 YNFKEQ. The CDR3 is CASSQDWGGRTGELFF. For the CDR3, the DNA is TGTGCCAGCAGCCAAGATTGGGGAGGACGGACCGGGGAGCTGTTTTTT.